The 12 T cell receptor beta chains below come from one sample, sequenced in a study of blood T cell repertoires in COVID-19. TCRdb's table, derived via immunoSEQ multiplex PCR, lists solely in-frame clones and lacks some. The sample shows roughly 100,000 clones, approximately 86% of them seen only once. Input material: peripheral blood. These receptors came from a man between 50 and 59 years old with active or convalescent COVID-19.

The J gene is TRBJ1-6, the V gene TRBV6-5; D perhaps matches TRBD1 (5 bases). Trimming shortened V by 0 bases and J by 10 bases, and 13 bases separated the two germline ends. In germline, CDR1 is MNHEY, CDR2 SVGAGI. The CDR3 length is 15 residues. CDR3 loop: CASSYSTEDYSPLHF. The CDR3 DNA reads as TGTGCCAGCAGTTACTCGACAGAGGACTACTCACCCCTCCACTTT.

The V call is TRBV2, the J call TRBJ1-2, with unresolved D. V gave up 7 bases and J gave up 4 bases, with 19 bases separating them. Germline CDR1 and CDR2: SNHLY and FYNNEI. The CDR3 loop spans 15 amino acids. As DNA, the CDR3 is TGTGCCAGCATAAGTGAGGGATCGGGTGTCTATGGCTACACCTTC. Translating gives CASISEGSGVYGYTF.

CDR3 sequence (DNA): TGTGCCAGCAGTGGGGGAGTCCGGGCGGATACGCAGTATTTT. Protein sequence: CASSGGVRADTQYF. The chain couples TRBV2 to TRBJ2-3; weak D call: TRBD2 (5 bases). With 4 bases removed from V and 6 bases from J, the gap between germline ends came to 14 bases. Germline values: CDR1 SNHLY, CDR2 FYNNEI. The CDR3 covers 14 residues.

The gene calls are TRBV11-3 and TRBJ1-3; TRBD1 is a possible D gene (5 bases). This CDR3 is 16 amino acids long. The germline V gene has CDR1 SGHNT and CDR2 YENEEA. Trimming cost V 1 base and J 7 bases, with 17 bases left between them. In nucleotides, the CDR3 is TGTGCCAGCAGCTTAGTCGGGAGTAGAGGGGTGAACACCATATATTTT. Translating it yields CASSLVGSRGVNTIYF.

The chain links TRBV2 to TRBJ2-7, with unresolved D. Trimming took 4 bases from V and 9 from J, leaving 10 bases between them. In germline, CDR1 is SNHLY, CDR2 FYNNEI. This CDR3 has 11 amino acids. The CDR3 reads CASSGSVRQYV. The CDR3 DNA is TGTGCCAGCAGTGGGAGTGTTAGGCAGTACGTC.

This rearrangement joins TRBV3-1 (or the pseudogene TRBV3-2) to TRBJ2-1, with TRBD2 identical over 10 bases. From germline, CDR1 is LGHDT and CDR2 YNNKEL (reference sequence). This CDR3 contains 14 residues. The V and J ends lost 1 base and 9 bases, in that order; junction bases with no gene match: 3. The CDR3: CASSQGASGGEQFF. The CDR3 bases are TGTGCCAGCAGCCAAGGGGCTAGCGGGGGTGAGCAGTTCTTC.

This chain uses TRBV14 with TRBJ2-5; 7 positions agree with TRBD1. This CDR3 is built from 13 residues. Germline CDR1 and CDR2: SGHDN and FVKESK. With V trimmed by 3 bases and J by 9 bases, 7 bases remained unmatched. DNA for the CDR3: TGTGCCAGCAGCCATAACAGGGGAGCGGCCCAGTACTTC. It codes for CASSHNRGAAQYF.

The CDR3 sequence: CASSEGTPSNYGYTF. The CDR3 bases are TGTGCCAGCAGTGAGGGGACACCTTCTAACTATGGCTACACCTTC. This rearrangement joins TRBV6-4 to TRBJ1-2; D perhaps matches TRBD1 (6 bases). Per germline, CDR1 MRHNA and CDR2 SNTAGT. The V end was cut by 3 bases, the J end by 0 bases, with 11 bases between. The CDR3 sequence is 15 residues long.

This rearrangement joins TRBV29-1 to TRBJ2-5, with 7 nucleotides matching TRBD1. With V trimmed by 0 bases and J by 4 bases, 8 bases remained unmatched. Per germline, CDR1 SQVTM and CDR2 ANQGSEA. The CDR3 sequence is 15 residues long. The CDR3 reads CSVEDLYPGGETQYF. CDR3 sequence (DNA): TGCAGCGTTGAAGATCTGTACCCAGGGGGAGAGACCCAGTACTTC.

The chain employs TRBV5-4 and TRBJ2-5, with a weak D call TRBD2 (5 bases). Germline CDR1 SGHNT, CDR2 YYREEE (reference sequence). V was trimmed by 2 bases and J by 9 bases, leaving 14 bases between them. This CDR3 is 13 amino acids long. The CDR3 loop reads CASSFIGGAAQYF. The CDR3 nucleotides are TGTGCCAGCAGCTTCATTGGTGGAGCGGCCCAGTACTTC.

J is TRBJ2-4 and V is TRBV14; possible D gene TRBD1, 6 bases. CDR3 length: 15 amino acids. Germline values: CDR1 SGHDN, CDR2 FVKESK. The V and J ends lost 4 bases and 6 bases respectively, with 16 bases between them. The CDR3 is CASSPAGTRTNIQYF. The CDR3, as DNA: TGTGCCAGCAGCCCCGCCGGGACAAGGACAAACATTCAGTACTTC.

Only a few counts were recorded for this clone. The chain joins TRBV6-5 to TRBJ1-1, with D perhaps matching TRBD1 (6 bases). The length of the CDR3 is 16 residues. Trimming removed 0 bases at V and 0 bases at J, with 11 bases between. In germline, CDR1 is MNHEY, CDR2 SVGAGI. The CDR3 coding sequence is TGTGCCAGCAGTTACTCCGCAGGGGTGTTGAACACTGAAGCTTTCTTT. Amino acids: CASSYSAGVLNTEAFF.